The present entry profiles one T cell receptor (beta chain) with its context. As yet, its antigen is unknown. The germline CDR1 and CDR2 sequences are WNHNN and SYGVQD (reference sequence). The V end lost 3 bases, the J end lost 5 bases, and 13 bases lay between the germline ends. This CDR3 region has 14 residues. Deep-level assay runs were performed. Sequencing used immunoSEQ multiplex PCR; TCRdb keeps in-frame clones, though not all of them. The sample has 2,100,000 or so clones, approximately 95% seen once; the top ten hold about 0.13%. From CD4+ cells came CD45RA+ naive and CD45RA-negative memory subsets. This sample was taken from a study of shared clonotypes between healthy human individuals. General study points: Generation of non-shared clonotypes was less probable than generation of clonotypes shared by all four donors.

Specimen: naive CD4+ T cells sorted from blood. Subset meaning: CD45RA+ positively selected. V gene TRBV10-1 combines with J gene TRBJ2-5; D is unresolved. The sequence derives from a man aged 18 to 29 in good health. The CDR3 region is CASSDGYRPETQYF. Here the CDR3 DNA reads TGCGCCAGCAGTGACGGCTATCGCCCGGAGACCCAGTACTTC.